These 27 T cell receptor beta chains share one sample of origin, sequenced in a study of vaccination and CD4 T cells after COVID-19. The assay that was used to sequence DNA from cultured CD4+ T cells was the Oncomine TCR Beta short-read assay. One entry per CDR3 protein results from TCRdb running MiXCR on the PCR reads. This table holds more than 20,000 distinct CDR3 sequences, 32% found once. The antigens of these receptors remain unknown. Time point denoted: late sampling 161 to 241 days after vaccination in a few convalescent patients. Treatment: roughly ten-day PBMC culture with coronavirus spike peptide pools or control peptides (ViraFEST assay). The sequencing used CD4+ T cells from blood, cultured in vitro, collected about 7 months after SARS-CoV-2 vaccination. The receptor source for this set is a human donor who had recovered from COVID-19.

The chain's CDR3 is CASSLLGGAAYEQYF. The CDR3 DNA reads TGTGCCAGCAGTTTATTAGGGGGGGCGGCCTACGAGCAGTACTTC. V is TRBV28 and J is TRBJ2-7; D may be TRBD2 (7 bases). The germline V gene has CDR1 MDHEN and CDR2 SYDVKM. The CDR3 runs to 15 residues. V was cut by 1 base and J by 2 bases, with 12 bases left in between. Using reference TRBV28 and TRBJ2-7 for the parts outside the CDR3, the full variable domain is DVKVTQSSRYLVKRTGEKVFLECVQDMDHENMFWYRQDPGLGLRLIYFSYDVKMKEKGDIPEGYSVSREKKERFSLILESASTNQTSMYLCASSLLGGAAYEQYFGPGTRLTVT.

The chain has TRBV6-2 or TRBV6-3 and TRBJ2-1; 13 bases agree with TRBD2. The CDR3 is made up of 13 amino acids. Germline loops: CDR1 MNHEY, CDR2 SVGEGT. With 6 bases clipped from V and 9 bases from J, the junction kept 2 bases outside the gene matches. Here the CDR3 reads CASRRTSGSEQFF. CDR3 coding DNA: TGTGCCAGCAGGCGGACTAGCGGGAGTGAGCAGTTCTTC.

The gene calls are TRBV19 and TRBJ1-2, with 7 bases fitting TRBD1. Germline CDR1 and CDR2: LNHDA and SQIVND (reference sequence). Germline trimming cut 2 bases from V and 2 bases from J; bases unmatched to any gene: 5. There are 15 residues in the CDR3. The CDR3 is CASSIYRQGNYGYTF. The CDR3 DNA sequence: TGTGCCAGTAGTATATATCGACAGGGCAACTATGGCTACACCTTC.

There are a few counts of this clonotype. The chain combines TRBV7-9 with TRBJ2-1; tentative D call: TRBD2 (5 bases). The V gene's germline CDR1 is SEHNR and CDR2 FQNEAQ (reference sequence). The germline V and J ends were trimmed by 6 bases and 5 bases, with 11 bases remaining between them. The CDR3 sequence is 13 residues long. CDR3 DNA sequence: TGTGCCAGCAGAACCGGGAATCACAATGAGCAGTTCTTC. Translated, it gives CASRTGNHNEQFF.

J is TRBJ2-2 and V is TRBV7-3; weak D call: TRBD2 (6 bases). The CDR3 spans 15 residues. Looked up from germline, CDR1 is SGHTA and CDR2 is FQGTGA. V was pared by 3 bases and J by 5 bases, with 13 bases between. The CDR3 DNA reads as TGTGCCAGCAGCTTGATGGCGGGACGGACCGGGGAGCTGTTTTTT. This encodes CASSLMAGRTGELFF.

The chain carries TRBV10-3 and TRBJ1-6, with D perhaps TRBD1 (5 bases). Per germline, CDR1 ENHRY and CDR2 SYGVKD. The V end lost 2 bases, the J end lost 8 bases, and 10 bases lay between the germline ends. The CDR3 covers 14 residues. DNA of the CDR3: TGTGCCATCAGTGAGGCGGGGGGAGATTCACCCCTCCACTTT. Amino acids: CAISEAGGDSPLHF.

CDR3 nucleotide sequence: TGTGCCAGCAGTTACTCCCGCTACGAGCAGTACTTC. This translates into CASSYSRYEQYF. The J gene is TRBJ2-7, the V gene TRBV6-5; D call uncertain. V lost 0 bases and J lost 3, with 3 bases in between. The CDR3 extends over 12 amino acids. Germline CDR1 reads MNHEY; CDR2 reads SVGAGI.

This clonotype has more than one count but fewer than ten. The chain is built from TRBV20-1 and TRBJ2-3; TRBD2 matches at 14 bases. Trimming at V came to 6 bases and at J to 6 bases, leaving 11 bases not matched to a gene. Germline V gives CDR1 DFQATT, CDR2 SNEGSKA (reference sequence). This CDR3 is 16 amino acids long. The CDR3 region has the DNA TGCAGTGCCAGCCGCCCGGGACTAGCGGGGGACGATACGCAGTATTTT. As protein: CSASRPGLAGDDTQYF.

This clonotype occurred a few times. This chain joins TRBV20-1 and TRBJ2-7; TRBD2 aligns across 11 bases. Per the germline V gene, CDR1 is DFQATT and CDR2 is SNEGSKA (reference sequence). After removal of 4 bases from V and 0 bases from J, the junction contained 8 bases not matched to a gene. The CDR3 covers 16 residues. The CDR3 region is CSATPGLADFSYEQYF. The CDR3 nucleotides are TGCAGTGCTACCCCGGGACTAGCGGATTTCTCCTACGAGCAGTACTTC.

The chain's CDR3 is CASSDRPGLPLHF. CDR3 in DNA: TGTGCCAGCAGTGACCGCCCCGGGCTCCCCCTCCACTTT. The V and J genes are TRBV6-4 and TRBJ1-6; D gene unclear. Germline lookup yields CDR1 MRHNA and CDR2 SNTAGT. The V and J ends lost 2 bases and 13 bases respectively, with 12 bases between them. This CDR3 comprises 13 residues.

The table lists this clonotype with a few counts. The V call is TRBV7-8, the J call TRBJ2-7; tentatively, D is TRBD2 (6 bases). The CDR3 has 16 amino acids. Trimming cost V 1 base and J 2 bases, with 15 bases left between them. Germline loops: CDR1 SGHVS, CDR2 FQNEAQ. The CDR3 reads CASSLGSGRGTYEQYF. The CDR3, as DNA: TGTGCCAGCAGCTTAGGTAGCGGCAGAGGGACCTACGAGCAGTACTTC.

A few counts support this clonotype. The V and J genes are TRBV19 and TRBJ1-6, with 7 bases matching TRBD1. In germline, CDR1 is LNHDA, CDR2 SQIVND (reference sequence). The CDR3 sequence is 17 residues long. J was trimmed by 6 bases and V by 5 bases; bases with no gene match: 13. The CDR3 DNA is TGTGCCAGTAGTGCACGACAGGGTCACCTTATTAATTCACCCCTCCACTTT. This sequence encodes CASSARQGHLINSPLHF. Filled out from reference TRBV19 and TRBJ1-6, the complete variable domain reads DGGITQSPKYLFRKEGQNVTLSCEQNLNHDAMYWYRQDPGQGLRLIYYSQIVNDFQKGDIAEGYSVSREKKESFPLTVTSAQKNPTAFYLCASSARQGHLINSPLHFGNGTRLTVT.

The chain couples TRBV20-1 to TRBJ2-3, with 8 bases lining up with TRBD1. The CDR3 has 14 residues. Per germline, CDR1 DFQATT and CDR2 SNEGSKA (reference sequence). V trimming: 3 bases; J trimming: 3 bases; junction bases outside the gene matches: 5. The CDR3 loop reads CSARQGAWTDTQYF. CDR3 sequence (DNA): TGCAGTGCTAGGCAGGGGGCCTGGACAGATACGCAGTATTTT.

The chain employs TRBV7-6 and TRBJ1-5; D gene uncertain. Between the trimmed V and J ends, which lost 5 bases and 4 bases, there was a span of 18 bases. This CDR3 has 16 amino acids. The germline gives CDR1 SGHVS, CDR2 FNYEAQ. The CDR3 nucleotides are TGTGCCAGCAGCCCAGACCCGAATAACATAAATCAGCCCCAGCATTTT. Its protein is CASSPDPNNINQPQHF. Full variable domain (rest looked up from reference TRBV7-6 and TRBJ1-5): GAGVSQSPRYKVTKRGQDVALRCDPISGHVSLYWYRQALGQGPEFLTYFNYEAQQDKSGLPNDRFSAERPEGSISTLTIQRTEQRDSAMYRCASSPDPNNINQPQHFGDGTRLSIL.

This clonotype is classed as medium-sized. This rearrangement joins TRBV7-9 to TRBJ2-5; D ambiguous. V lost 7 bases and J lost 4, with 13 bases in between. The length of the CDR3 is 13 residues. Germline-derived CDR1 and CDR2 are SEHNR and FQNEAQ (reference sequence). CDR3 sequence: CASTPTAAETQYF. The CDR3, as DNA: TGTGCCAGCACCCCTACGGCAGCAGAGACCCAGTACTTC.

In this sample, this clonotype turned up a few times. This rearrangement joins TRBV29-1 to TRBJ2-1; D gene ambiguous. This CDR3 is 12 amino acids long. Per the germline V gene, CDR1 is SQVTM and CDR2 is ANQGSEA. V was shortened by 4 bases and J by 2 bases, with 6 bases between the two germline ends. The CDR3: CSVGQTYNEQFF. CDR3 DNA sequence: TGCAGCGTTGGGCAAACCTACAATGAGCAGTTCTTC.

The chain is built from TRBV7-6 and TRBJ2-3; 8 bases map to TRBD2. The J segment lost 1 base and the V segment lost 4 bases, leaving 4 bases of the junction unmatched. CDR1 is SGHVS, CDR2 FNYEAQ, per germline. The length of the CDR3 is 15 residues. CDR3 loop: CASSSKLAGTDTQYF. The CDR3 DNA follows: TGTGCCAGCAGCTCCAAACTAGCGGGCACAGATACGCAGTATTTT.

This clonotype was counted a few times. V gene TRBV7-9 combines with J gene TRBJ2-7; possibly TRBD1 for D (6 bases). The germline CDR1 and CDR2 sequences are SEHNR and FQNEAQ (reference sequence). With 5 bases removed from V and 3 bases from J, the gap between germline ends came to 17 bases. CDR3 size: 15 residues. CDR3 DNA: TGTGCCAGCAGCAGCCGCCGGGACACTCTCTACGAGCAGTACTTC. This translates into CASSSRRDTLYEQYF.

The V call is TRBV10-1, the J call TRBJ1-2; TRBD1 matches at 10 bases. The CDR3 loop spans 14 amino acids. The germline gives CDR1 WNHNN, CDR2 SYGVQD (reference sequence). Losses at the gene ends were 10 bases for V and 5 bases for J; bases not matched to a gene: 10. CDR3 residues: CAIHLRQGAYGYTF. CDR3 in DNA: TGCGCCATCCACCTCAGACAGGGGGCATATGGCTACACCTTC.

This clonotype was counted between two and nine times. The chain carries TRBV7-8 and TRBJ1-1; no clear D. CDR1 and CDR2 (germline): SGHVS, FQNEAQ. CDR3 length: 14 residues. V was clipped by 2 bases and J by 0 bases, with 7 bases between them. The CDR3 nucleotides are TGTGCCAGCAGCTTAAGACCCATGAACACTGAAGCTTTCTTT. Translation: CASSLRPMNTEAFF.

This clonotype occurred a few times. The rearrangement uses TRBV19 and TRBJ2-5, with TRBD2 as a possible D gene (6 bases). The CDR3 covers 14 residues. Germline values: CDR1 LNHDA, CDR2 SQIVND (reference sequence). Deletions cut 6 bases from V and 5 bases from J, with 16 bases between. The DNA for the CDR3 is TGTGCCAGTAGGGATCCCGGGAGATCGGAGACCCAGTACTTC. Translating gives CASRDPGRSETQYF.

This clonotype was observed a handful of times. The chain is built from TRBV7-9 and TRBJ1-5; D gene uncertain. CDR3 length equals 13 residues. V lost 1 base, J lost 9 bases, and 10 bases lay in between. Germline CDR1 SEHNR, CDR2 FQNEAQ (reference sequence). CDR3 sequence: CASSLGRSRPQHF. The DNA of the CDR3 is TGTGCCAGCAGCTTAGGACGCTCTCGGCCCCAGCATTTT.

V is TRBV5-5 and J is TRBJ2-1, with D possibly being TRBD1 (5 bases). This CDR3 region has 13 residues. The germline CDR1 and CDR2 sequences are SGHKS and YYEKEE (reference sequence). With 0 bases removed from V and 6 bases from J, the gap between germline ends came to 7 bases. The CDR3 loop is CASSLGQGNEQFF. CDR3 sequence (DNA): TGTGCCAGCAGCTTGGGGCAGGGCAATGAGCAGTTCTTC.

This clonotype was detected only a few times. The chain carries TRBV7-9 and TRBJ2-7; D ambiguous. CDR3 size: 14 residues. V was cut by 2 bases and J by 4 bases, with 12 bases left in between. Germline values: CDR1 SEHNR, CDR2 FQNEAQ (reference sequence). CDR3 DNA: TGTGCCAGCAGCTTAAGTGGGGTACGGTACGAGCAGTACTTC. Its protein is CASSLSGVRYEQYF.

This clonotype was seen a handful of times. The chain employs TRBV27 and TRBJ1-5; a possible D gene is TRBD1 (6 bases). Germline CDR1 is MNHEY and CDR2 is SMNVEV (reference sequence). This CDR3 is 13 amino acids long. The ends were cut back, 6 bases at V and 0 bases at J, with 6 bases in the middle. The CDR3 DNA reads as TGTGCCAGCAGGGACAGTAGCAATCAGCCCCAGCATTTT. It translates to CASRDSSNQPQHF.

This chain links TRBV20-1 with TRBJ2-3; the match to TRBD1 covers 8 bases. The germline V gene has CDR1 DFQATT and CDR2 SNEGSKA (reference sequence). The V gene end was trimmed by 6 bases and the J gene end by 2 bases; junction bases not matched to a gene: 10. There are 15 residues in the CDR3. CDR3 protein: CSAGLGTGSTDTQYF. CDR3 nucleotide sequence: TGCAGTGCCGGACTGGGGACAGGATCCACAGATACGCAGTATTTT.

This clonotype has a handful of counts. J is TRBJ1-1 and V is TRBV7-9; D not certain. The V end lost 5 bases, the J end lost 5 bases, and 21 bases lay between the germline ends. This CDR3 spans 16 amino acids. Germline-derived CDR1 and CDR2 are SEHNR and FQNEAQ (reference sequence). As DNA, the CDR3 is TGTGCCAGCAGCCCCCATAAGGGTAGTGGAAATACTGAAGCTTTCTTT. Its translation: CASSPHKGSGNTEAFF.